This TCR beta chain was sequenced during a study of vaccination and CD4 T cells after COVID-19. Looking at the study overall: Four females and six males made up the convalescents, two of whom were Hispanic. It was a median around 93 days after diagnosis, with a range of 35 to 161, that post-COVID samples were drawn. Collection of post-vaccine samples followed dose two by a median roughly 72 days, spanning a range of 14 to 241. Study-wide results and limits: Convalescent patients showed a median around 90% of reactive clones that were seen only post-vaccination.

TCRdb ran MiXCR on the PCR reads and lists one entry per CDR3 protein. Among about 21,000 distinct CDR3 sequences listed, about three fifths were seen once. Concerning this clonotype: Its antigen is currently unknown.

From germline, CDR1 is KGHDR and CDR2 SFDVKD. Unmatched junction bases numbered 5, after V lost 4 bases and J lost 1 base. The CDR3 consists of 18 residues. This clonotype originated in a human donor who had recovered from COVID-19. V usage is TRBV24-1 and J usage is TRBJ2-1; 14 nucleotides line up with TRBD2. Sequenced material: CD4+ T cells from blood, taken before SARS-CoV-2 vaccination. The CDR3 protein is CATSDPGTSGSSYNEQFF. The CDR3 bases are TGTGCCACCAGTGACCCCGGGACTAGCGGGAGTTCCTACAATGAGCAGTTCTTC.